Given below is one T cell receptor beta chain in context. The record originates from a study of blood T cell repertoires in COVID-19. For the study at large: Collection of acute and convalescent COVID-19 samples took place in the United States, Italy and Spain. T cells, B-cell-depleted T cells, or PBMCs supplied cDNA or gDNA.

Authors' processing steps: Estimated nucleated cell counts came from reference gene primer amplification. Clones were sequenced by immunoSEQ multiplex PCR, and TCRdb holds only the in-frame ones, with some missing. V and J calls and clone size follow that table, whereas D and trimming were derived from the DNA. Of around 110,000 clones in the sample, approximately 85% were seen once. Deletions cut 4 bases from V and 1 base from J, with 15 bases between. The CDR3 sequence is 16 residues long. Germline V gene data show CDR1 as SGDLS and CDR2 as YYNGEE. Sequencing input: peripheral blood. The rearrangement joins TRBV9 to TRBJ2-1; unclear D gene. The TCR was taken from a man aged 35 to 55 with acute or convalescent COVID-19. The CDR3 sequence: CASSLRGSLSYNEQFF. The CDR3 DNA follows: TGTGCCAGCAGCTTGAGAGGCTCCCTATCCTACAATGAGCAGTTCTTC.